This is a list of T cell receptor beta chains from one sample in a study of Graves' ophthalmopathy and Graves' hyperthyroidism. MiXCR, applied by TCRdb to the multiplex PCR reads, yields one record per CDR3 protein. This table has around 660,000 distinct CDR3 sequences, more than 40% appearing once. Sequenced material: peripheral blood. These receptors were obtained from an adult man with Graves' ophthalmopathy. CDR3s include the opening cysteine and the closing phenylalanine or tryptophan. D genes are given only for firm matches. A row's size may be missing; if present it is once, few, many or a size class.

d_call j_call clone_size v_call cdr3_aa cdr3_nt
TRBD1 TRBJ1-5 - TRBV7-8 CSTGTGSLLGNQPQHF TGTTCAACCGGGACAGGGTCACTATTAGGCAATCAGCCCCAGCATTTT
- TRBJ2-7 few TRBV6-5 CASRPWWQGPGEQYF TGTGCCAGCAGACCCTGGTGGCAGGGTCCAGGCGAGCAGTACTTC
TRBD1 TRBJ1-2 many TRBV15 CATSSTGGANYGYTF TGTGCCACCAGCAGTACAGGGGGCGCTAACTATGGCTACACCTTC
- TRBJ1-4 - TRBV20-1 CSARGAMEGTNEKLFF TGCAGTGCTAGAGGGGCTATGGAGGGGACTAATGAAAAACTGTTTTTT
- TRBJ2-7 few TRBV4-2 CASSQWSDSSYEQYF TGTGCCAGCAGCCAGTGGTCGGACAGCTCCTACGAGCAGTACTTC
- TRBJ1-1 few TRBV7-9 CASSPMENTEAFF TGTGCCAGCAGCCCAATGGAGAACACTGAAGCTTTCTTT
- TRBJ2-5 many TRBV19 CASSIREGQTQYF TGTGCCAGTAGTATAAGGGAAGGGCAGACCCAGTACTTC
- TRBJ2-5 many TRBV2 CASSVQQETQYF TGTGCCAGCAGTGTCCAGCAAGAGACCCAGTACTTC
TRBD1 TRBJ2-5 once TRBV10-3 CAISRRTGLVETQYF TGTGCCATCAGCCGCAGGACAGGGTTGGTGGAGACCCAGTACTTC
- TRBJ1-3 many TRBV11-2 CASSLQSGAGNTIYF TGTGCCAGCAGCTTACAATCAGGGGCTGGAAACACCATATATTTT
- TRBJ1-5 many TRBV2 CASRETSGNQPQHF TGTGCCAGCAGAGAGACGTCTGGCAATCAGCCCCAGCATTTT
- TRBJ1-5 - TRBV10-3 CAIRAPMALGPNQPQHF TGTGCCATCAGGGCACCCATGGCTCTGGGCCCCAATCAGCCCCAGCATTTT
- TRBJ2-3 - TRBV2 CASSPIQGIDTQYF TGTGCCAGCTCCCCAATCCAGGGGATAGATACGCAGTATTTT
- TRBJ2-7 many TRBV5-6 CASSRHYEQYF TGTGCCAGCAGCCGTCACTACGAGCAGTACTTC
- TRBJ1-2 many TRBV25-1 CASSEVGANYGYTF TGTGCCAGCAGTGAAGTGGGGGCTAACTATGGCTACACCTTC
- TRBJ1-2 - TRBV2 CASSQEVGNLHGYTF TGTGCCAGCAGCCAAGAGGTAGGCAATCTGCATGGCTACACCTTC